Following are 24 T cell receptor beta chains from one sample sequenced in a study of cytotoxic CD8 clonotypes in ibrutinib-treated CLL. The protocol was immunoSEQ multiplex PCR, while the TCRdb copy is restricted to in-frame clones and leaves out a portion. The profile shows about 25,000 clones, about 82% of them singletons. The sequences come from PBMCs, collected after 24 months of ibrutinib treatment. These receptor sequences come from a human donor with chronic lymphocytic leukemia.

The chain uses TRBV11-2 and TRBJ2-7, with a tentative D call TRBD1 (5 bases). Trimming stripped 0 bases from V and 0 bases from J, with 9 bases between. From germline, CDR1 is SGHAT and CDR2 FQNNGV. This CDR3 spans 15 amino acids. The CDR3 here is CASSLDPDNSYEQYF. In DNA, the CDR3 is TGTGCCAGCAGCTTAGATCCGGACAACTCCTACGAGCAGTACTTC.

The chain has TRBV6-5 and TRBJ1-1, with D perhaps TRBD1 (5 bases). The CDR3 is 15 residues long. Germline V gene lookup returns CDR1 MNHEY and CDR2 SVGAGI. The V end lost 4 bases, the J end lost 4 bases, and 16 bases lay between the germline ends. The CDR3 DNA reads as TGTGCCAGCAGTTTTACGGGACTTCGGGTCACTGAAGCTTTCTTT. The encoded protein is CASSFTGLRVTEAFF.

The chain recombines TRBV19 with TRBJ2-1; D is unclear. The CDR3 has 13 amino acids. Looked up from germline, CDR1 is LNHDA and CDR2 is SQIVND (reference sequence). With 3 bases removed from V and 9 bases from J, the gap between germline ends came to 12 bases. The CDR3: CASSMARWGEQFF. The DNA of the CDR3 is TGTGCCAGTAGTATGGCTCGCTGGGGTGAGCAGTTCTTC.

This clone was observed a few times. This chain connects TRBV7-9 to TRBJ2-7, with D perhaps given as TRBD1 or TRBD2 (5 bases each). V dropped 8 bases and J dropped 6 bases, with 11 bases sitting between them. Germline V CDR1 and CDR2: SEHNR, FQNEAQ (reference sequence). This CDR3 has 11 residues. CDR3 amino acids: CASGPGLEQYF. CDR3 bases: TGTGCCAGCGGCCCGGGGCTCGAGCAGTACTTC.

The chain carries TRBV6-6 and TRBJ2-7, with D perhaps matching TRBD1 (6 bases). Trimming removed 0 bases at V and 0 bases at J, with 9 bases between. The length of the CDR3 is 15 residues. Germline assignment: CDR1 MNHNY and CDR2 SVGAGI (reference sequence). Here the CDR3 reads CASSYSGDISYEQYF. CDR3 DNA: TGTGCCAGCAGTTACTCGGGGGACATCTCCTACGAGCAGTACTTC.

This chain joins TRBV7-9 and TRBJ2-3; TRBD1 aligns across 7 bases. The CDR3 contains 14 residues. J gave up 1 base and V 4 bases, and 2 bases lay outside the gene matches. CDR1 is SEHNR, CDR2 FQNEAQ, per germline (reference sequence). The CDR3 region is CASSSGTGTDTQYF. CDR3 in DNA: TGTGCCAGCAGCTCCGGGACAGGCACAGATACGCAGTATTTT. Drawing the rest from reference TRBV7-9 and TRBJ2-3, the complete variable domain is DTGVSQNPRHKITKRGQNVTFRCDPISEHNRLYWYRQTLGQGPEFLTYFQNEAQLEKSRLLSDRFSAERPKGSFSTLEIQRTEQGDSAMYLCASSSGTGTDTQYFGPGTRLTVL.

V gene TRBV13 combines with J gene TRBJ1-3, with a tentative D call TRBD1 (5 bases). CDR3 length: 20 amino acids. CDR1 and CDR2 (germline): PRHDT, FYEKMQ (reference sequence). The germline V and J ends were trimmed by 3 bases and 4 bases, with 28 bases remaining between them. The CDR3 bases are TGTGCCAGCAGCTTTGGTCTTCGAAGGCAGAGGGGCGGCGTGGGAAACACCATATATTTT. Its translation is CASSFGLRRQRGGVGNTIYF.

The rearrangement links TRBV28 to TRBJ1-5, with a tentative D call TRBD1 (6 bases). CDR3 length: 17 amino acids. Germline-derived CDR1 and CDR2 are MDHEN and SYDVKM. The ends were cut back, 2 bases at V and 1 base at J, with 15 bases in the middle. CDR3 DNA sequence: TGTGCCAGCAGTTTAGGTCAGGGGTTGGTAAGCAATCAGCCCCAGCATTTT. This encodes CASSLGQGLVSNQPQHF.

In nucleotides, the CDR3 is TGTGCCAGCAGCTTAGAGGGCGGGACTATTTACGAGCAGTACTTC. Amino acid sequence: CASSLEGGTIYEQYF. V is TRBV7-2 and J is TRBJ2-7, with 7 bases identical to TRBD2. The CDR3 has 15 amino acids. Germline trimming cut 1 base from V and 4 bases from J; bases unmatched to any gene: 7. Looked up from germline, CDR1 is SGHTA and CDR2 is FQGNSA.

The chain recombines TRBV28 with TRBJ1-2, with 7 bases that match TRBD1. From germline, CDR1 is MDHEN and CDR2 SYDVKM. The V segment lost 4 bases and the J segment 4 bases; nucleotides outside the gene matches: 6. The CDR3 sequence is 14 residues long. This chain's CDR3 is CASSSPGQIYGYTF. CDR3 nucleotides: TGTGCCAGCAGTTCACCGGGACAGATCTATGGCTACACCTTC.

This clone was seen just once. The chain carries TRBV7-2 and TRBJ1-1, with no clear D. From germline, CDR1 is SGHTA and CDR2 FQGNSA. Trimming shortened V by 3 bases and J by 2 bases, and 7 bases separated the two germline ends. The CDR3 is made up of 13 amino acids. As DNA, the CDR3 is TGTGCCAGCAGCTTTGCCGAAAACACTGAAGCTTTCTTT. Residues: CASSFAENTEAFF.

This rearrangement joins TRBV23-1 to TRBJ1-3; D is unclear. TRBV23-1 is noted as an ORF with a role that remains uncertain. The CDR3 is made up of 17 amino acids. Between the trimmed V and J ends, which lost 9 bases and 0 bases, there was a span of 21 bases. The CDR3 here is CARGLKNLVFSGNTIYF. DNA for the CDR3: TGCGCCAGAGGGTTGAAAAATCTTGTGTTCTCTGGAAACACCATATATTTT.

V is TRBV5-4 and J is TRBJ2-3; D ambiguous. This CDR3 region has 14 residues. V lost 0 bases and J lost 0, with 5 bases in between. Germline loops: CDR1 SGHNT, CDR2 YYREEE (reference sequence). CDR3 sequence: CASSLAASTDTQYF. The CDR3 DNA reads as TGTGCCAGCAGCTTGGCGGCTAGCACAGATACGCAGTATTTT.

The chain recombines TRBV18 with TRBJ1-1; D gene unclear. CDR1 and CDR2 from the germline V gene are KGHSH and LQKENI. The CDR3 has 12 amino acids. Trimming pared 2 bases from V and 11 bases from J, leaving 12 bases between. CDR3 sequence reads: CASSPRSGGAFF. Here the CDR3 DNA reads TGTGCCAGCTCACCAAGATCAGGAGGGGCTTTCTTT.

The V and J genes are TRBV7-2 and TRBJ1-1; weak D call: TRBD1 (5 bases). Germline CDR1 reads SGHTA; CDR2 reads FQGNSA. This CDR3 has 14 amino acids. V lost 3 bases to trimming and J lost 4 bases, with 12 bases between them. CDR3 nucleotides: TGTGCCAGCAGCTTCCGGGGCCCGGCCACTGAAGCTTTCTTT. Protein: CASSFRGPATEAFF.

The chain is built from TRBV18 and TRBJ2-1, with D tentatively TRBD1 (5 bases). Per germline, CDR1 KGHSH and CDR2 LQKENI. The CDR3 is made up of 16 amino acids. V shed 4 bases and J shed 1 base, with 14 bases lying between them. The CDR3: CASSHGHSESYNEQFF. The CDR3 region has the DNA TGTGCCAGCTCACATGGACACAGTGAGTCCTACAATGAGCAGTTCTTC.

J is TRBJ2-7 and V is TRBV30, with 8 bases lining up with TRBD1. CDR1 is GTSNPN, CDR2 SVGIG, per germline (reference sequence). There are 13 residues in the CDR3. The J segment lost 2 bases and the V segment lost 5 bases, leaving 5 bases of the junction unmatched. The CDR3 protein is CAWRRDRPYEQYF. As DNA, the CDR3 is TGTGCCTGGCGAAGGGACAGGCCCTACGAGCAGTACTTC.

CDR3 in amino acids: CASSMRRGGNQPQHF. In DNA, the CDR3 is TGTGCCAGTAGTATGAGGCGAGGGGGCAATCAGCCCCAGCATTTT. The J gene is TRBJ1-5, the V gene TRBV19; D possibly corresponds to TRBD1 (5 bases). The CDR3 extends over 15 amino acids. Trimming shortened V by 3 bases and J by 2 bases, and 11 bases separated the two germline ends. CDR1 and CDR2 from the germline V gene are LNHDA and SQIVND (reference sequence).

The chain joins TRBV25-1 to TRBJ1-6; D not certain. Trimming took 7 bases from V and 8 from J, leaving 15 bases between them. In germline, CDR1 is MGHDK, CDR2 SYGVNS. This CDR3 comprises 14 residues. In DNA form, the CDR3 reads TGTGCCAGCAAGGGTTGGTGGGTATATTCACCCCTCCACTTT. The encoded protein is CASKGWWVYSPLHF. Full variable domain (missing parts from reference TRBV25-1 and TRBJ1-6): EADIYQTPRYLVIGTGKKITLECSQTMGHDKMYWYQQDPGMELHLIHYSYGVNSTEKGDLSSESTVSRIRTEHFPLTLESARPSHTSQYLCASKGWWVYSPLHFGNGTRLTVT.

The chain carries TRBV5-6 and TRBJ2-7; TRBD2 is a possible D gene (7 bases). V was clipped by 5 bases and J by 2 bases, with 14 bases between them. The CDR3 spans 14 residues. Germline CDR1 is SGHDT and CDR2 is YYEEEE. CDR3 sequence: CASSLHGGPYEQYF. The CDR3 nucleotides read TGTGCCAGCAGTCTCCACGGGGGGCCCTACGAGCAGTACTTC.

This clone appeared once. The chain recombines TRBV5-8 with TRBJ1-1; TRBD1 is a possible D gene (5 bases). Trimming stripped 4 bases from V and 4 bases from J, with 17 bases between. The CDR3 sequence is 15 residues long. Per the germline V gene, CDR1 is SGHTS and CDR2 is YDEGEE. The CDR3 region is CASSRLEGLGTEAFF. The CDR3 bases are TGTGCCAGCAGCCGCCTGGAGGGGCTTGGCACTGAAGCTTTCTTT. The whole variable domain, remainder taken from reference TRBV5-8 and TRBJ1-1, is EAGVTQSPTHLIKTRGQQATLRCSPISGHTSVYWYQQALGLGLQFLLWYDEGEERNRGNFPPRFSGRQFPNYSSELNVNALELEDSALYLCASSRLEGLGTEAFFGQGTRLTVV.

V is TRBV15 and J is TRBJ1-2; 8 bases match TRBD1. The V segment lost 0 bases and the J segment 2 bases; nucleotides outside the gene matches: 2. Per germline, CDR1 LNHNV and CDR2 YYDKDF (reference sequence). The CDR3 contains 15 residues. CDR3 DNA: TGTGCCACCAGCAGAGACGGGGACAGGAACTATGGCTACACCTTC. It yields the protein CATSRDGDRNYGYTF.

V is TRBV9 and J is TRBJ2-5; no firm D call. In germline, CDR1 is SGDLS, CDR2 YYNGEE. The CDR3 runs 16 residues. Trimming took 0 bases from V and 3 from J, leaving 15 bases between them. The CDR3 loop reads CASSVGPAPREETQYF. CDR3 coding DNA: TGTGCCAGCAGCGTAGGCCCGGCCCCTAGGGAAGAGACCCAGTACTTC.

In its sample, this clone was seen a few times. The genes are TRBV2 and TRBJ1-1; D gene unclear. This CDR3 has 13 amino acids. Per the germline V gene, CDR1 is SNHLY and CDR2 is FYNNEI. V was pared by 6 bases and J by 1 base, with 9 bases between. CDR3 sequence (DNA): TGTGCCAGCAGCTTAGAGGGGAACACTGAAGCTTTCTTT. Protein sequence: CASSLEGNTEAFF.